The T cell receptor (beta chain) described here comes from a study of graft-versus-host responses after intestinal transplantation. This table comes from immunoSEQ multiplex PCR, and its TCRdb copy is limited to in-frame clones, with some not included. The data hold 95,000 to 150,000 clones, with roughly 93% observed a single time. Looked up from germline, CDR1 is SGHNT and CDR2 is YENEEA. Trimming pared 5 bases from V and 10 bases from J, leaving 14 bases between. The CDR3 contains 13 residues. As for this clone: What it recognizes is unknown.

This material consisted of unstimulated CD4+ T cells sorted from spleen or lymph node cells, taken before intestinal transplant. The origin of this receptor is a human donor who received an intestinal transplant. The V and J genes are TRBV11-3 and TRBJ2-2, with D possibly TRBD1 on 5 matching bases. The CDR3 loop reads CASSTWGLTELFF. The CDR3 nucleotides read TGTGCCAGCAGCACCTGGGGCCTCACGGAGCTGTTTTTT.